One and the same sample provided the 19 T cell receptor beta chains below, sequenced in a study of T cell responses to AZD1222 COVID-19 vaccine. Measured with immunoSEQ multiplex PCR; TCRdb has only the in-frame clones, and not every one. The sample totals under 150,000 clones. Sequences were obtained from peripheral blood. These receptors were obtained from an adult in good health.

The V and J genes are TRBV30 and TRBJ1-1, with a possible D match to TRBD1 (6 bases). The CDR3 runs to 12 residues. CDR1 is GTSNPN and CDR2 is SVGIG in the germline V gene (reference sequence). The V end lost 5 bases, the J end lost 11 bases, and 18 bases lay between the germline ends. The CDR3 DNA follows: TGTGCCTGGGACTTCGGGGGGCGCGATGCTTTCTTT. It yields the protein CAWDFGGRDAFF.

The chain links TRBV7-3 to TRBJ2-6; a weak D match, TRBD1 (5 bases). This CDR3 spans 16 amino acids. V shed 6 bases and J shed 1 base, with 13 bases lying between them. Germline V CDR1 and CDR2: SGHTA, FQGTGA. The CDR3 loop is CASSQQGSSGANVLTF. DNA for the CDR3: TGTGCCAGCAGTCAGCAGGGAAGTTCTGGGGCCAACGTCCTGACTTTC.

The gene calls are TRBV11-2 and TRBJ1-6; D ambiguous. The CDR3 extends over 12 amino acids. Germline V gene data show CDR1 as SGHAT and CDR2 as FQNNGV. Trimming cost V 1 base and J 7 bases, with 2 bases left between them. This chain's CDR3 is CASSLVNSPLHF. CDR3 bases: TGTGCCAGCAGCTTAGTCAATTCACCCCTCCACTTT.

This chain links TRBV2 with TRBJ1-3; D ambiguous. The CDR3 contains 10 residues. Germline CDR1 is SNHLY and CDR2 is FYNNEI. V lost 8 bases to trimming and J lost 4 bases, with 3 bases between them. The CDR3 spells CASAGNTIYF. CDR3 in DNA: TGTGCCAGCGCCGGAAACACCATATATTTT.

DNA of the CDR3: TGTGCCAGCAGTTACTCTGGGGTATGGACTGAAGCTTTCTTT. Translation gives CASSYSGVWTEAFF. This chain uses TRBV6-5 with TRBJ1-1; D remains unclear. V lost 0 bases and J lost 5, with 10 bases in between. Germline CDR1 is MNHEY and CDR2 is SVGAGI. The CDR3 has 14 residues.

CDR3 nucleotide sequence: TGTGCCAGTGCCCAGGCGGGCCCATTGGGGACGGGAAACACCATATATTTT. It yields the protein CASAQAGPLGTGNTIYF. The chain recombines TRBV19 with TRBJ1-3, with a tentative D call TRBD1 (5 bases). Deletions cut 8 bases from V and 4 bases from J, with 24 bases between. CDR1 and CDR2 from the germline V gene are LNHDA and SQIVND (reference sequence). The CDR3 length is 17 residues.

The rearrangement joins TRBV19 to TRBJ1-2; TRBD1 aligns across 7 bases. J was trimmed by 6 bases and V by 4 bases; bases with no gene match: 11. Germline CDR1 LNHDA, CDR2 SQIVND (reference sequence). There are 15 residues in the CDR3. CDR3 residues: CASSSMGTELHGYTF. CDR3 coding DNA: TGTGCCAGTAGTAGCATGGGGACAGAACTTCATGGCTACACCTTC.

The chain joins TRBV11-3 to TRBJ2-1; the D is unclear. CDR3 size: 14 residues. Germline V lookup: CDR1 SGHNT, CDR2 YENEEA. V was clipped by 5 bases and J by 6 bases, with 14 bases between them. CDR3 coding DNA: TGTGCCAGCAGCCCCAGAGCCCCAGGCAATGAGCAGTTCTTC. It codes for CASSPRAPGNEQFF.

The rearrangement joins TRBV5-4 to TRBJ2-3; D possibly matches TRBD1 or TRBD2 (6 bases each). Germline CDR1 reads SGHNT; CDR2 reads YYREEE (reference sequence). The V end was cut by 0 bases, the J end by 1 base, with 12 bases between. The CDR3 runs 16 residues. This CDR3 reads CASSLGGALRTDTQYF. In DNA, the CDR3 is TGTGCCAGCAGCTTGGGGGGGGCCCTCCGCACAGATACGCAGTATTTT.

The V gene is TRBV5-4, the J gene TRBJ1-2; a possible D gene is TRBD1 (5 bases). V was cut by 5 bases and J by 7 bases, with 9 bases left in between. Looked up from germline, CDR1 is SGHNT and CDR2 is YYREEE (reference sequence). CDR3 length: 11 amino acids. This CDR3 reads CASRDGGGYTF. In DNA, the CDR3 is TGTGCCAGCAGGGATGGGGGTGGCTACACCTTC.

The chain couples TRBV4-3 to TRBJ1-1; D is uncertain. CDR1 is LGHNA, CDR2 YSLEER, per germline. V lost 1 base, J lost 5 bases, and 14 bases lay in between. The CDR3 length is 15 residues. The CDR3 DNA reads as TGCGCCAGCAGCCAAGTGCCGGGGATGGGAACTGAAGCTTTCTTT. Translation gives CASSQVPGMGTEAFF.

The CDR3 DNA reads TGTGCCAGCAGATCAGCGGGGGAGACCCAGTACTTC. This gives the protein CASRSAGETQYF. The chain uses TRBV3-1 (or the pseudogene TRBV3-2) and TRBJ2-5; 7 bases align to TRBD2. The CDR3 consists of 12 residues. CDR1 LGHDT and CDR2 YNNKEL come from the germline V gene (reference sequence). V trimming: 6 bases; J trimming: 5 bases; junction bases outside the gene matches: 3.

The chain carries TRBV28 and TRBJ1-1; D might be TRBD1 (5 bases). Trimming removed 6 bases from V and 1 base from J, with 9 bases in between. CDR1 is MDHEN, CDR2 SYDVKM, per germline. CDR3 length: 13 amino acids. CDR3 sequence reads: CASRPQGNTEAFF. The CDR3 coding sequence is TGTGCCAGCAGACCCCAGGGGAACACTGAAGCTTTCTTT.

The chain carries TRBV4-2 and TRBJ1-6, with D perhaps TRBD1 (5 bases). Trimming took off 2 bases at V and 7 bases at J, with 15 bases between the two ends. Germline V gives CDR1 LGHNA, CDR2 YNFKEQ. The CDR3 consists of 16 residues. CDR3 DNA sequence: TGTGCCAGCAGCCAACCGCGGGACGACAGAAATTCACCCCTCCACTTT. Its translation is CASSQPRDDRNSPLHF.

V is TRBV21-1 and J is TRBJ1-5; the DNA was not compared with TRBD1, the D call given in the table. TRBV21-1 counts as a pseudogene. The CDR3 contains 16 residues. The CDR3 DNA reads TGTGCCAGCAGCAATATGGGGCCCGATAGCAATCAGCCCCAGCATTTT. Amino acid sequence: CASSNMGPDSNQPQHF.

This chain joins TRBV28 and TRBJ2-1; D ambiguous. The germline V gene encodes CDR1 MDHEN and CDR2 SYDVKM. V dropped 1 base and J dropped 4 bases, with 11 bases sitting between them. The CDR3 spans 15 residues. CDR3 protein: CASSLSASGYNEQFF. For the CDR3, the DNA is TGTGCCAGCAGTTTATCAGCCTCCGGGTACAATGAGCAGTTCTTC.

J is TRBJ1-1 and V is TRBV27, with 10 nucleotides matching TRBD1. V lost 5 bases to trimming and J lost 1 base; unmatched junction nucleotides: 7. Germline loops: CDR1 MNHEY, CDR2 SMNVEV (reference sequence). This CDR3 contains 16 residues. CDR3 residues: CASSPGQGVWNTEAFF. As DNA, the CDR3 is TGTGCCAGCAGTCCAGGACAGGGGGTTTGGAACACTGAAGCTTTCTTT.

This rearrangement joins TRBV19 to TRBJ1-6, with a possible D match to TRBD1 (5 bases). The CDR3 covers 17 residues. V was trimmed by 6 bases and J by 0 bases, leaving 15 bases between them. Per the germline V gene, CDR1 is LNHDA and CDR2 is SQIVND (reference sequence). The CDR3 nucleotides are TGTGCCAGTAGGAGAGGGACCGCGAGCTCCTATAATTCACCCCTCCACTTT. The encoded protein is CASRRGTASSYNSPLHF.

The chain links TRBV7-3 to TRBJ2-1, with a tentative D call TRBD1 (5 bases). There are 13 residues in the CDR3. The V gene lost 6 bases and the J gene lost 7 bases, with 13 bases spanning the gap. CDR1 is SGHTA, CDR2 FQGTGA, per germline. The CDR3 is CASSLNKGNEQFF. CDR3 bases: TGTGCCAGCAGTCTAAACAAGGGGAATGAGCAGTTCTTC. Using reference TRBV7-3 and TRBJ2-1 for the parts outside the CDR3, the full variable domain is GAGVSQTPSNKVTEKGKYVELRCDPISGHTALYWYRQSLGQGPEFLIYFQGTGAADDSGLPNDRFFAVRPEGSVSTLKIQRTERGDSAVYLCASSLNKGNEQFFGPGTRLTVL.